Listed below are T cell receptor beta chains from one sample, sequenced in a study of CD8 T cells in ankylosing spondylitis. TCRdb reprocessed the 5' RACE reads via MiXCR and lists one record per CDR3 protein. The sample has a few hundred thousand distinct CDR3 sequences, approximately 12% seen once. Sequencing was performed on blood, either unsorted or a sorted T cell fraction (not recorded which). These receptors all stem from a male donor with ankylosing spondylitis. Both conserved end residues are trimmed from each CDR3.

TRBV20-1 13 TLGGGGLGGTEAF
TRBV21-1 12 ASSNAARRSEQF
TRBV2 10 ASSETTDTQY
TRBV20-1 13 SAKIRGQGSFEQF
TRBV21-1 14 ASSKVRGGANTEAF
TRBV24-1 13 ATSVGTGYDNEQF
TRBV19 12 ASTTGSPNSPLH
TRBV20-1 17 SARSPGGASGLSYNEQF
TRBV3-1 10 ASSPHRDGYT
TRBV7-9 14 ASRGTSGRVQETQY
TRBV3-1 11 ASSQGRDTEAF
TRBV7-9 13 ASSHRGTVTGELF
TRBV2 11 AGGLAAGGEQF
TRBV7-2 12 ASSLWATNEKLF
TRBV11-1 16 ASSGRGDRKSSYNEQF
TRBV6-1 13 ASSEAGGSTGELF
TRBV27 13 ASSLRPGDIYEQY